This TCR beta chain originates from a study of Graves' ophthalmopathy and Graves' hyperthyroidism. This CDR3 is 15 amino acids long. V lost 2 bases and J 2 bases, leaving 12 bases between the germline ends. CDR1 MNHEY and CDR2 SVGAGI come from the germline V gene. Amplified TCR beta CDR3 regions were obtained using RNA transcripts as template. The first round was an RT-PCR with HTBI primers, and the second round was a multiplex PCR. One entry per CDR3 protein results from TCRdb running MiXCR on the multiplex PCR reads. The repertoire holds around 340,000 distinct CDR3 sequences, with 17% as singletons. In its sample, this clonotype was seen a few times.

The rearrangement uses TRBV6-5 and TRBJ1-1; D is possibly TRBD1 (6 bases). This TCR derives from an adult man with Graves' ophthalmopathy. Sequencing was carried out using peripheral blood. In DNA form, the CDR3 reads TGTGCCAGCAGTTACGCCAGGGGTAAAAACACTGAAGCTTTCTTT. Protein: CASSYARGKNTEAFF.